Presented here are 13 T cell receptor beta chains from one specimen sequenced in a study of tumor-infiltrating lymphocytes in localized non-small cell lung cancer. Only in-frame clones appear in the TCRdb table, and some are missing; sequencing was by immunoSEQ multiplex PCR. Among around 13,000 clones listed, roughly 80% were seen once. The source material was uninvolved lung tissue not adjacent to the tumor. The receptors originated from a human donor with non-small cell lung cancer.

This chain uses TRBV10-2 with TRBJ2-2; perhaps TRBD2 as D (6 bases). CDR3 length: 15 residues. Germline CDR1 is WSHSY and CDR2 is SAAADI. Trimming stripped 0 bases from V and 5 bases from J, with 10 bases between. CDR3 nucleotide sequence: TGCGCCAGCAGTGAGTCGGGGGGATCTACCGGGGAGCTGTTTTTT. Translation: CASSESGGSTGELFF.

This clone was seen more than once but under ten times. CDR3 amino acids: CASSDGLANIQYF. In DNA, the CDR3 is TGTGCCAGCAGTGACGGTCTAGCAAACATTCAGTACTTC. The chain recombines TRBV2 with TRBJ2-4; the D gene is possibly TRBD2 (5 bases). In germline, CDR1 is SNHLY, CDR2 FYNNEI. V lost 3 bases and J lost 6, with 9 bases in between. The CDR3 extends over 13 amino acids.

The chain is built from TRBV14 and TRBJ1-3; TRBD1 aligns across 7 bases. The germline CDR1 and CDR2 sequences are SGHDN and FVKESK. The CDR3 length is 16 residues. Trimming cost V 1 base and J 0 bases; bases outside gene matches: 3. CDR3 region: CASSQGQGFSGNTIYF. DNA for the CDR3: TGTGCCAGCAGCCAAGGACAGGGATTCTCTGGAAACACCATATATTTT.

The chain couples TRBV6-1 to TRBJ1-1; D call uncertain. The CDR3 has 14 amino acids. The V and J ends lost 0 bases and 0 bases respectively, with 5 bases between them. Germline V lookup: CDR1 MNHNS, CDR2 SASEGT. This chain's CDR3 is CASSEAKMNTEAFF. DNA for the CDR3: TGTGCCAGCAGTGAAGCGAAGATGAACACTGAAGCTTTCTTT.

The CDR3 coding sequence is TGTGCCAGCAGCAAAAGGGAACAGGGGAGAGAGACCCAGTACTTC. Amino acid sequence: CASSKREQGRETQYF. The rearrangement uses TRBV21-1 and TRBJ2-5; TRBD1, the table's D call, was not compared with the DNA. TRBV21-1 is recorded as a pseudogene. CDR3 length: 15 amino acids.

CDR3 bases: TGTGCCAGCAGCGTAGAAGGGGACGGGGAGCGGGGGACCACAGATACGCAGTATTTT. Translation: CASSVEGDGERGTTDTQYF. The chain links TRBV9 to TRBJ2-3, with TRBD2 matching over 8 bases. The CDR3 is 19 residues long. Germline V CDR1 and CDR2: SGDLS, YYNGEE. Losses at the gene ends were 0 bases for V and 2 bases for J; bases not matched to a gene: 14.

The chain carries TRBV27 and TRBJ1-1; D perhaps matches TRBD1 (6 bases). The CDR3 is made up of 13 amino acids. Germline CDR1 reads MNHEY; CDR2 reads SMNVEV (reference sequence). Between the trimmed V and J ends, which lost 7 bases and 1 base, there was a span of 10 bases. CDR3 nucleotides: TGTGCCAGCAAGTGGGGGGCGAACACTGAAGCTTTCTTT. Amino acids: CASKWGANTEAFF.

This rearrangement joins TRBV11-3 to TRBJ2-7; D may correspond to TRBD1 or TRBD2 (6 bases each). CDR3 length: 14 amino acids. The V end was cut by 2 bases, the J end by 3 bases, with 11 bases between. Per germline, CDR1 SGHNT and CDR2 YENEEA. In DNA form, the CDR3 reads TGTGCCAGCAGCTTAAATGCGGGACACTACGAGCAGTACTTC. Encoded protein: CASSLNAGHYEQYF.

This clone was found once. The gene calls are TRBV27 and TRBJ2-2; perhaps TRBD2 as D (5 bases). Deletions cut 10 bases from V and 1 base from J, with 10 bases between. The V gene's germline CDR1 is MNHEY and CDR2 SMNVEV (reference sequence). CDR3 size: 13 residues. CDR3: CAIRGRNTGELFF. In DNA, the CDR3 is TGTGCCATCAGAGGGCGGAACACCGGGGAGCTGTTTTTT.

The V gene is TRBV28, the J gene TRBJ1-5; D not certain. Between the trimmed V and J ends, which lost 6 bases and 5 bases, there was a span of 20 bases. The germline CDR1 and CDR2 sequences are MDHEN and SYDVKM. This CDR3 region has 16 residues. Written as DNA, the CDR3 is TGTGCCAGCAGCCGTATTTCGAGGGCAACGGATCAGCCCCAGCATTTT. Encoded protein: CASSRISRATDQPQHF.

DNA of the CDR3: TGCGCCAGCAGCTTAACAGGTCCGGGCACTGAAGCTTTCTTT. Translated, it gives CASSLTGPGTEAFF. The J gene is TRBJ1-1, the V gene TRBV5-1; a possible D gene is TRBD1 (5 bases). The CDR3 totals 14 residues. With 2 bases removed from V and 4 bases from J, the gap between germline ends came to 12 bases. Germline-derived CDR1 and CDR2 are SGHRS and YFSETQ.

The chain combines TRBV20-1 with TRBJ2-1; D remains ambiguous. The CDR3 runs 11 residues. Trimming removed 2 bases at V and 6 bases at J, with 5 bases between. Germline V lookup: CDR1 DFQATT, CDR2 SNEGSKA (reference sequence). The CDR3 DNA reads as TGCAGTGCTAGATCCGGCAATGAGCAGTTCTTC. Protein product: CSARSGNEQFF.

The J gene is TRBJ1-4, the V gene TRBV28, with a possible D match to TRBD1 (6 bases). Germline loops: CDR1 MDHEN, CDR2 SYDVKM. The CDR3 has 15 residues. Trimming left V 5 bases short and J 5 bases short, with 15 bases between. The DNA for the CDR3 is TGTGCCAGCAGTCCCCCGACAGGTTTAAATGAAAAACTGTTTTTT. The encoded protein is CASSPPTGLNEKLFF. Full variable domain (remainder filled in from reference TRBV28 and TRBJ1-4): DVKVTQSSRYLVKRTGEKVFLECVQDMDHENMFWYRQDPGLGLRLIYFSYDVKMKEKGDIPEGYSVSREKKERFSLILESASTNQTSMYLCASSPPTGLNEKLFFGSGTQLSVL.